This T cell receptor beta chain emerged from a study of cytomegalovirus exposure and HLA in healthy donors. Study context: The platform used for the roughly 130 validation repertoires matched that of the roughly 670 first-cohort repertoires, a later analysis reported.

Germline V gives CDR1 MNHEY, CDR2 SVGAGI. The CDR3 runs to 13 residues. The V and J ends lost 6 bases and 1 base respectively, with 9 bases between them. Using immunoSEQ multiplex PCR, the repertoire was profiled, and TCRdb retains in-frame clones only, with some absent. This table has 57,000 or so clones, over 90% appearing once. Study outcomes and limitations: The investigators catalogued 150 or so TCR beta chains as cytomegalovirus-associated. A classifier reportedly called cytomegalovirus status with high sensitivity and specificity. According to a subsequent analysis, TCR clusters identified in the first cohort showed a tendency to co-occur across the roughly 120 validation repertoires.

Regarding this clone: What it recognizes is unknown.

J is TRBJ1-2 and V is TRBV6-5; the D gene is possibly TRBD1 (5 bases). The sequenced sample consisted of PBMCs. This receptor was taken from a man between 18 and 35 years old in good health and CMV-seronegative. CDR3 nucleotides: TGTGCCAGCAGGAAACAGGATAACTATGGCTACACCTTC. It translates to CASRKQDNYGYTF.